These 5 T cell receptor beta chains were all obtained from the same sample, sequenced in a study of blood T cell repertoires in COVID-19. TCRdb's table, derived via immunoSEQ multiplex PCR, lists solely in-frame clones and lacks some. Of around 310,000 clones in the sample, around nine tenths were seen once. Sequenced material: PBMCs or T cells enriched from blood (not recorded which). The receptors were gathered from a woman aged 35 to 49 who had recovered from COVID-19.

The rearrangement links TRBV15 to TRBJ2-3, with unresolved D. The CDR3 totals 15 residues. Germline CDR1 and CDR2: LNHNV and YYDKDF (reference sequence). The ends were cut back, 1 base at V and 4 bases at J, with 12 bases in the middle. CDR3 protein: CATSRGLVSADTQYF. CDR3 DNA: TGTGCCACCAGCAGAGGGCTAGTGTCGGCAGATACGCAGTATTTT.

This chain uses TRBV11-3 with TRBJ1-4; D is undetermined. The V end was cut by 6 bases, the J end by 2 bases, with 13 bases between. Germline CDR1 reads SGHNT; CDR2 reads YENEEA. The CDR3 has 15 residues. CDR3 DNA: TGTGCCAGCAGTTCCCAGGCGGGGACTAATGAAAAACTGTTTTTT. Translating gives CASSSQAGTNEKLFF.

The chain combines TRBV29-1 with TRBJ1-5; D possibly corresponds to TRBD1 (6 bases). Per germline, CDR1 SQVTM and CDR2 ANQGSEA. The V end lost 6 bases, the J end lost 0 bases, and 12 bases lay between the germline ends. The CDR3 has 14 amino acids. CDR3 region: CSVKDSNSNQPQHF. Here the CDR3 DNA reads TGCAGCGTGAAGGACAGTAATAGCAATCAGCCCCAGCATTTT.

V usage is TRBV7-2 and J usage is TRBJ2-1; D might be TRBD1 (6 bases). CDR1 is SGHTA and CDR2 is FQGNSA in the germline V gene. This CDR3 is 17 amino acids long. V was cut by 5 bases and J by 8 bases, with 25 bases left in between. The CDR3 here is CASSPIFTGLGYDEQFF. CDR3 DNA: TGTGCCAGCAGCCCGATTTTTACAGGGCTTGGTTACGATGAGCAGTTCTTC.

The chain joins TRBV7-9 to TRBJ2-2; D is ambiguous. Trimming stripped 3 bases from V and 3 bases from J, with 5 bases between. The CDR3 contains 13 residues. Per germline, CDR1 SEHNR and CDR2 FQNEAQ (reference sequence). The CDR3 coding sequence is TGTGCCAGCAGCTTCCATTACACCGGGGAGCTGTTTTTT. Amino acid sequence: CASSFHYTGELFF.